The next 32 T cell receptor beta chains were all read from a single sample in a study of cytomegalovirus exposure and HLA in healthy donors. The PCR made use of 60 Vbeta and 13 Jbeta primers. This table comes from immunoSEQ multiplex PCR, and its TCRdb copy is limited to in-frame clones, with some not included. The profile covers tens of thousands of clones, with more than 90% appearing a single time and approximately 2.6% taken by the ten largest. Input material: PBMCs. The source is a woman aged 18-35 years in good health and CMV-seronegative.

J is TRBJ1-1 and V is TRBV11-2; D is perhaps TRBD1 (5 bases). The V end lost 7 bases, the J end lost 0 bases, and 12 bases lay between the germline ends. CDR3 length equals 14 residues. Germline CDR1 reads SGHAT; CDR2 reads FQNNGV. This chain's CDR3 is CASTLTAMNTEAFF. CDR3 sequence (DNA): TGTGCCAGCACCCTGACAGCTATGAACACTGAAGCTTTCTTT.

The V and J genes are TRBV7-9 and TRBJ2-7; 11 bases are a match to TRBD1. Per germline, CDR1 SEHNR and CDR2 FQNEAQ (reference sequence). The CDR3 runs 13 residues. CDR3 loop: CSGDRTGGFEQYF. The DNA for the CDR3 is TGTTCCGGGGATCGGACAGGGGGCTTCGAGCAGTACTTC.

This chain connects TRBV29-1 to TRBJ1-4, with a possible D match to TRBD1 (6 bases). CDR1 is SQVTM and CDR2 is ANQGSEA in the germline V gene. The CDR3 totals 13 residues. V lost 6 bases and J lost 5, with 13 bases in between. The CDR3 loop is CSVRQDLNEKLFF. The CDR3 DNA reads TGCAGCGTAAGACAGGATCTAAATGAAAAACTGTTTTTT.

V usage is TRBV10-3 and J usage is TRBJ2-7; 11 bases fit TRBD2. This CDR3 comprises 13 residues. CDR1 is ENHRY and CDR2 is SYGVKD in the germline V gene. J lost 2 bases, V lost 10 bases, and 4 bases had no gene match. DNA for the CDR3: TGTGCCAGCGCGGGACTAGCGGCCTACGAGCAGTACTTC. Translating it yields CASAGLAAYEQYF.

This rearrangement joins TRBV2 to TRBJ2-2, with 8 nucleotides matching TRBD2. CDR3 length: 16 residues. Germline assignment: CDR1 SNHLY and CDR2 FYNNEI. Losses at the gene ends were 6 bases for V and 6 bases for J; bases not matched to a gene: 12. The CDR3 spells CASRVAGNSGAGELFF. The DNA of the CDR3 is TGTGCCAGCAGAGTAGCGGGAAACTCCGGCGCCGGGGAGCTGTTTTTT.

This clone showed up just once. This sequence joins TRBV6-5 and TRBJ1-4; 10 positions match TRBD1. The ends lost 6 bases at V and 7 bases at J; junction bases unmatched: 8. CDR3 length: 15 amino acids. Germline V gives CDR1 MNHEY, CDR2 SVGAGI. CDR3: CASRPPGQGFEKLFF. CDR3 nucleotide sequence: TGTGCCAGCAGGCCCCCGGGACAGGGGTTTGAAAAACTGTTTTTT.

The V call is TRBV6-5, the J call TRBJ2-7; D might be TRBD2 (7 bases). Germline V gives CDR1 MNHEY, CDR2 SVGAGI. The CDR3 consists of 13 residues. V lost 7 bases to trimming and J lost 4 bases, with 14 bases between them. The CDR3 loop reads CASTPRGGYEQYF. The CDR3, as DNA: TGTGCCAGCACCCCTAGGGGGGGGTACGAGCAGTACTTC.

The CDR3 nucleotides are TGTGCCAGCAGCGTAGCTTCGACAGTCTCTGGAAACACCATATATTTT. It encodes CASSVASTVSGNTIYF. The V gene is TRBV9, the J gene TRBJ1-3, with D possibly being TRBD1 (5 bases). This CDR3 contains 16 residues. V was shortened by 0 bases and J by 0 bases, with 10 bases between the two germline ends. Germline CDR1 SGDLS, CDR2 YYNGEE.

The gene calls are TRBV4-1 and TRBJ2-5, with D maybe TRBD2 (5 bases). Trimming removed 4 bases from V and 3 bases from J, with 15 bases in between. The germline V gene has CDR1 MGHRA and CDR2 YSYEKL. The CDR3 extends over 15 amino acids. CDR3 in DNA: TGCGCCAGCAGCCGCCAACCCCCGGGGAAAGAGACCCAGTACTTC. Encoded protein: CASSRQPPGKETQYF.

In this sample, this clone turned up a few times. This sequence joins TRBV5-6 and TRBJ2-1; D is uncertain. CDR3 length: 15 residues. Germline CDR1 SGHDT, CDR2 YYEEEE. Trimming shortened V by 4 bases and J by 0 bases, and 11 bases separated the two germline ends. The CDR3 reads CASSPRVYSYNEQFF. For the CDR3, the DNA is TGTGCCAGCAGCCCACGGGTTTACTCCTACAATGAGCAGTTCTTC.

V gene TRBV16 combines with J gene TRBJ2-7, with a weak D call TRBD1 (5 bases). Germline values: CDR1 KGHSY, CDR2 FQNENV. V lost 5 bases to trimming and J lost 3 bases, with 17 bases between them. The CDR3 has 15 residues. The CDR3 sequence: CASSMRQGLYYEQYF. CDR3 in DNA: TGTGCCAGCAGCATGCGGCAGGGCTTATACTACGAGCAGTACTTC.

There are a few counts of this clone. The junction does not match germline at one end; this may be a read error. This sequence joins TRBV7-9 and TRBJ2-5, with TRBD2 as a possible D gene (5 bases). The CDR3 runs to 17 residues. Germline-derived CDR1 and CDR2 are SEHNR and FQNEAQ (reference sequence). The chain's CDR3 is CSSSSAQASSLQETQYF. The CDR3 DNA follows: TGTTCCAGCAGCTCCGCCCAGGCTAGCTCCTTACAAGAGACCCAGTACTTC.

The count of this clone is one. The V and J genes are TRBV30 and TRBJ1-1; D not certain. This CDR3 has 12 residues. Per the germline V gene, CDR1 is GTSNPN and CDR2 is SVGIG (reference sequence). The V end was cut by 0 bases, the J end by 5 bases, with 7 bases between. The chain's CDR3 is CAWSVLETEAFF. As DNA, the CDR3 is TGTGCCTGGAGTGTACTCGAGACTGAAGCTTTCTTT.

The rearrangement joins TRBV7-2 to TRBJ2-1; 9 bases align to TRBD1. The CDR3 runs to 16 residues. The junction had 7 bases not matched to a gene; V was cut back by 4 bases and J by 3 bases. Germline CDR1 is SGHTA and CDR2 is FQGNSA. In nucleotides, the CDR3 is TGTGCCAGCAGCTCCCTCGGGACAGGGAACTACAATGAGCAGTTCTTC. Translation: CASSSLGTGNYNEQFF.

The genes are TRBV5-4 and TRBJ1-4, with TRBD1 matching over 10 bases. The junction had 6 bases not matched to a gene; V was cut back by 2 bases and J by 8 bases. In germline, CDR1 is SGHNT, CDR2 YYREEE (reference sequence). The CDR3 loop spans 15 amino acids. The CDR3 nucleotides read TGTGCCAGCAGCTTAGACAGGGGGCGATTGGAAAAACTGTTTTTT. Protein product: CASSLDRGRLEKLFF.

V gene TRBV6-5 combines with J gene TRBJ2-7; perhaps TRBD2 as D (6 bases). Germline CDR1 MNHEY, CDR2 SVGAGI. The CDR3 totals 12 residues. Trimming pared 7 bases from V and 2 bases from J, leaving 9 bases between. The CDR3 nucleotides read TGTGCCAGCAAGGCGGGGCCCTACGAGCAGTACTTC. Protein product: CASKAGPYEQYF.

This clone has a single count. The chain recombines TRBV28 with TRBJ1-5; D perhaps matches TRBD1 (5 bases). Germline-derived CDR1 and CDR2 are MDHEN and SYDVKM. CDR3 size: 16 residues. Deletions cut 3 bases from V and 0 bases from J, with 12 bases between. This chain's CDR3 is CASSLIRVHSNQPQHF. CDR3 nucleotides: TGTGCCAGCAGTTTGATCAGGGTCCATAGCAATCAGCCCCAGCATTTT.

This clone appeared a single time. This chain joins TRBV10-3 and TRBJ1-1; 7 bases match TRBD1. V shed 7 bases and J 3 bases; nucleotides not matched to a gene: 14. This CDR3 has 16 amino acids. The germline CDR1 and CDR2 sequences are ENHRY and SYGVKD. CDR3 residues: CAITLKPGGTDTEAFF. CDR3 sequence (DNA): TGTGCCATCACCCTCAAACCAGGGGGAACGGACACTGAAGCTTTCTTT.

About this clone: The identical CDR3 is also encoded by other nucleotide sequences in the sample. The chain carries TRBV6-5 and TRBJ1-6; no clear D gene. CDR3 length: 15 amino acids. The germline V gene encodes CDR1 MNHEY and CDR2 SVGAGI. Between the trimmed V and J ends, which lost 7 bases and 3 bases, there was a span of 13 bases. The chain's CDR3 is CASTRAMGYNSPLHF. CDR3 nucleotide sequence: TGTGCCAGCACGAGGGCCATGGGCTATAATTCACCCCTCCACTTT.

This chain joins TRBV29-1 and TRBJ2-7; unclear D gene. Per germline, CDR1 SQVTM and CDR2 ANQGSEA. This CDR3 is built from 11 residues. The V and J ends lost 1 base and 4 bases respectively, with 5 bases between them. CDR3 protein: CSVEVSYEQYF. The CDR3 DNA follows: TGCAGCGTTGAAGTCTCTTACGAGCAGTACTTC.

The V call is TRBV28, the J call TRBJ1-2; weak D call: TRBD1 (6 bases). V was cut by 2 bases and J by 5 bases, with 12 bases left in between. Looked up from germline, CDR1 is MDHEN and CDR2 is SYDVKM. This CDR3 has 14 residues. CDR3 coding DNA: TGTGCCAGCAGTTTAAACCTTGGACAGTATGGCTACACCTTC. Translated, it gives CASSLNLGQYGYTF.

The chain is built from TRBV28 and TRBJ2-3; TRBD2 might be the D (7 bases). Germline loops: CDR1 MDHEN, CDR2 SYDVKM. CDR3 length: 16 amino acids. Trimming cost V 6 bases and J 2 bases, with 18 bases left between them. This CDR3 is CASSQGWRGPTDTQYF. The DNA for the CDR3 is TGTGCCAGCAGCCAGGGGTGGCGGGGGCCCACAGATACGCAGTATTTT.

The rearrangement joins TRBV5-4 to TRBJ2-3; the match to TRBD1 covers 7 bases. Losses at the gene ends were 0 bases for V and 0 bases for J; bases not matched to a gene: 7. The CDR3 sequence is 17 residues long. CDR1 is SGHNT, CDR2 YYREEE, per germline (reference sequence). The CDR3 protein is CASSLDPTGRSTDTQYF. The CDR3 DNA reads TGTGCCAGCAGCTTGGACCCGACAGGGCGTAGCACAGATACGCAGTATTTT.

The genes are TRBV7-6 and TRBJ2-5; TRBD2 agrees at 7 bases. The J call is doubtful: the DNA matches TRBJ2-7 better. Germline V gives CDR1 SGHVS, CDR2 FNYEAQ. This CDR3 contains 12 residues. The chain's CDR3 is CASSERGYEQYF. The CDR3 nucleotides read TGTGCCAGCAGCGAGCGGGGCTACGAGCAGTACTTC.

This sequence joins TRBV9 and TRBJ2-7; 10 nucleotides line up with TRBD2. Per germline, CDR1 SGDLS and CDR2 YYNGEE. V dropped 0 bases and J dropped 6; count of bases not matched to a gene: 9. There are 16 residues in the CDR3. CDR3 bases: TGTGCCAGCAGCGTAGTAGCTAGCGGGAGTAAAGGCGAGCAGTACTTC. Translation: CASSVVASGSKGEQYF.

CDR3 residues: CSARDLEVQHF. The CDR3 DNA reads as TGCAGTGCTAGAGATCTGGAGGTCCAGCATTTT. The rearrangement uses TRBV20-1 and TRBJ1-5, with unresolved D. The V gene lost 0 bases and the J gene lost 12 bases, with 9 bases spanning the gap. The CDR3 is 11 amino acids. In germline, CDR1 is DFQATT, CDR2 SNEGSKA (reference sequence).

This clone has a single count. The same CDR3 arises from other DNA sequences in this sample as well. The gene calls are TRBV18 and TRBJ1-1; maybe TRBD1 (6 bases). V lost 8 bases and J 2 bases, leaving 15 bases between the germline ends. CDR3 length: 14 residues. CDR1 and CDR2 (germline): KGHSH, LQKENI. CDR3 protein: CASGGMGANTEAFF. The CDR3 nucleotides are TGTGCCAGCGGGGGAATGGGGGCCAACACTGAAGCTTTCTTT.

The chain recombines TRBV4-2 with TRBJ2-5, with 9 bases identical to TRBD1. Trimming at V came to 3 bases and at J to 5 bases, leaving 7 bases not matched to a gene. CDR3 size: 15 residues. Germline assignment: CDR1 LGHNA and CDR2 YNFKEQ. The CDR3 nucleotides read TGTGCCAGCAGCCAGGACAGGGGAGGTTGGGAGACCCAGTACTTC. Translated, it gives CASSQDRGGWETQYF.

The CDR3, as DNA: TGTGCCAGTCGATTCGGGGGACAGAGCTTCTATGGCTACACCTTC. Its translation: CASRFGGQSFYGYTF. The chain recombines TRBV19 with TRBJ1-2, with TRBD1 matching over 7 bases. This CDR3 has 15 amino acids. The V gene's germline CDR1 is LNHDA and CDR2 SQIVND (reference sequence). With 8 bases clipped from V and 4 bases from J, the junction kept 13 bases outside the gene matches.

The chain carries TRBV7-2 and TRBJ2-7; 8 bases match TRBD1. The V segment lost 5 bases and the J segment 3 bases; nucleotides outside the gene matches: 12. CDR1 is SGHTA, CDR2 FQGNSA, per germline. CDR3 length: 16 residues. The CDR3 DNA reads TGTGCCAGCAGCCAATTTCACATAGGACAGGGCTACGAGCAGTACTTC. Its protein is CASSQFHIGQGYEQYF.

This clone turned up a few times. V usage is TRBV4-1 and J usage is TRBJ1-1; tentatively, D is TRBD1 (6 bases). The CDR3 spans 15 residues. Trimming took off 0 bases at V and 1 base at J, with 9 bases between the two ends. Germline V gene lookup returns CDR1 MGHRA and CDR2 YSYEKL. The CDR3 is CASSQDDRRNTEAFF. CDR3 coding DNA: TGCGCCAGCAGCCAAGACGACAGGAGGAACACTGAAGCTTTCTTT.

The J gene is TRBJ2-7, the V gene TRBV15; 10 nucleotides agree with TRBD1. The CDR3 sequence is 14 residues long. CDR1 and CDR2 (germline): LNHNV, YYDKDF (reference sequence). V lost 0 bases to trimming and J lost 6 bases; unmatched junction nucleotides: 2. DNA of the CDR3: TGTGCCACCAGCAGAGAGGGACAGGGGAGCGAGCAGTACTTC. The encoded protein is CATSREGQGSEQYF.